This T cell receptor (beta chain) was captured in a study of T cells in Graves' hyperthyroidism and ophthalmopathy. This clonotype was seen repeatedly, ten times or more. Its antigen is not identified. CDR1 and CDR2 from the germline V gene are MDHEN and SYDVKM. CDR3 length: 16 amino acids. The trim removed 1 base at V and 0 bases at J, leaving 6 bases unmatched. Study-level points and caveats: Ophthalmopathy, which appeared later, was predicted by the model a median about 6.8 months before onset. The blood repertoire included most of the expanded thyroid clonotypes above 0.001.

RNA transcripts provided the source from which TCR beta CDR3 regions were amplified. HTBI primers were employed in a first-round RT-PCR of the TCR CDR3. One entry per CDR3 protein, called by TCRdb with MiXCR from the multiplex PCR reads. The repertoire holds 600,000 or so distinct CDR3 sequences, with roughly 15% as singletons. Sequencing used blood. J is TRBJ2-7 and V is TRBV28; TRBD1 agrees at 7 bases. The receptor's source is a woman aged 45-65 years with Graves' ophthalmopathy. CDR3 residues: CASSLYRGITSYEQYF. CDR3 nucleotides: TGTGCCAGCAGTTTATACAGGGGCATAACCTCCTACGAGCAGTACTTC.